Listed below are T cell receptor beta chains from one sample, sequenced in a study of cytomegalovirus exposure and HLA in healthy donors. Profiling relied on immunoSEQ multiplex PCR, and the TCRdb table lists in-frame clones only, not all of them. In the table there are approximately 160,000 clones, around 76% of which are singletons. Sequenced sample: PBMCs. Receptors originate from a middle-aged woman in good health and CMV-seronegative. Both conserved end residues are part of each CDR3. Each record gives: D gene, clone size, J gene, V gene, CDR3 protein, CDR3 DNA. The D gene is left open where the match is weak. Some rows mark clone size as missing; the rest say once, few, many or name a class of expanded clone.

>TRBD2|NA|TRBJ2-5|TRBV7-9
CASSISGTRQETQYF
TGTGCCAGCAGCATATCCGGGACTAGGCAGGAGACCCAGTACTTC
>TRBD1|once|TRBJ2-1|TRBV27
CATHRGLITNEQFF
TGTGCCACCCACAGGGGGCTGATAACTAATGAGCAGTTCTTC
>TRBD2|NA|TRBJ2-1|TRBV30
CAWGGDKDEQFF
TGTGCCTGGGGGGGGGATAAGGATGAGCAGTTCTTC
>TRBD2|medium-sized|TRBJ2-3|TRBV27
CASSSTSSGRTDTQYF
TGTGCCAGCAGTTCAACTTCTAGCGGGAGGACAGATACGCAGTATTTT
>NA|NA|TRBJ1-2|TRBV2
CASSVEGIGGYTF
TGTGCCAGCAGTGTGGAGGGGATAGGCGGCTACACCTTC
>TRBD2|NA|TRBJ2-1|TRBV5-1
CASSFTSGSGNEQFF
TGCGCCAGCAGCTTCACTAGCGGGAGTGGGAATGAGCAGTTCTTC
>TRBD2|NA|TRBJ2-2|TRBV5-1
CASSASRTSGSSGELFF
TGCGCCAGCAGCGCCTCCCGGACTAGCGGGAGCTCCGGGGAGCTGTTTTTT
>NA|once|TRBJ2-1|TRBV19
CASSPRTVPSSYNEQFF
TGTGCCAGTAGTCCCCGGACAGTCCCTAGCTCCTACAATGAGCAGTTCTTC
>NA|once|TRBJ2-3|TRBV30
CAWSVLGPTDTQYF
TGTGCCTGGAGTGTATTGGGGCCGACAGATACGCAGTATTTT
>NA|NA|TRBJ2-5|TRBV7-9
CASSSQGLRLQETQYF
TGTGCCAGCAGCTCCCAGGGACTTCGGCTCCAAGAGACCCAGTACTTC
>NA|NA|TRBJ2-7|TRBV30
CAWSASYEQYF
TGTGCCTGGAGTGCGAGCTACGAGCAGTACTTC
>NA|NA|TRBJ2-5|TRBV5-1
CASSLGVQGLQETQYF
TGCGCCAGCAGCTTGGGGGTACAGGGCCTCCAAGAGACCCAGTACTTC
>NA|NA|TRBJ1-2|TRBV6-1
CASSEGGGMGYGYTF
TGTGCCAGCAGTGAAGGGGGGGGGATGGGATATGGCTACACCTTC
>TRBD1|few|TRBJ1-1|TRBV19
CASSHLDRGRTEAFF
TGTGCCAGTTCTCACCTGGACAGGGGGCGGACTGAAGCTTTCTTT
>TRBD2|NA|TRBJ2-7|TRBV7-9
CASSLKHGLASYEQYF
TGTGCCAGCAGCTTAAAACACGGACTAGCGTCCTACGAGCAGTACTTC
>NA|NA|TRBJ1-1|TRBV19
CASSMNRETEAFF
TGTGCCAGTAGTATGAACAGGGAGACTGAAGCTTTCTTT
>NA|NA|TRBJ2-3|TRBV5-1
CASSLPGQGIADTQYF
TGCGCCAGCAGCCTCCCAGGGCAGGGGATTGCAGATACGCAGTATTTT
>TRBD2|NA|TRBJ2-1|TRBV6-9
CASTPSQGLAGCEQFF
TGTGCCAGCACCCCCTCCCAGGGACTAGCGGGATGTGAGCAGTTCTTC
>TRBD2|NA|TRBJ2-1|TRBV4-2
CASSQEGRDASGRAHNEQFF
TGTGCCAGCAGCCAAGAAGGTCGGGATGCTAGCGGGAGGGCACATAATGAGCAGTTCTTC
>TRBD1|few|TRBJ1-1|TRBV6-1
CASSSPGQGSTEAFF
TGTGCCAGCAGTTCACCCGGACAGGGGAGCACTGAAGCTTTCTTT
>TRBD2|NA|TRBJ2-1|TRBV5-1
CASSHPGTSGANEQFF
TGCGCCAGCAGCCACCCCGGGACTAGCGGGGCCAATGAGCAGTTCTTC
>TRBD1|NA|TRBJ2-5|TRBV27
CASSGTGRTGTETQYF
TGTGCCAGCAGTGGGACAGGGAGGACGGGGACAGAGACCCAGTACTTC
>NA|once|TRBJ1-2|TRBV20-1
CSATPNYGYTF
TGCAGTGCAACACCTAACTATGGCTACACCTTC
>TRBD1|NA|TRBJ1-1|TRBV19
CASSLDRGQEDTEAFF
TGTGCCAGTAGTTTGGACAGGGGGCAGGAGGACACTGAAGCTTTCTTT
>NA|NA|TRBJ1-4|TRBV5-6
CASSLKAGRGEKLFF
TGTGCCAGCAGCTTGAAGGCCGGCCGAGGGGAAAAACTGTTTTTT
>TRBD2|NA|TRBJ2-7|TRBV7-8
CASSLKVLGTSGSPRRGSEQYF
TGTGCCAGCAGCTTAAAGGTTTTGGGGACTAGCGGGAGCCCCCGACGGGGTAGCGAGCAGTACTTC
>TRBD2|few|TRBJ2-3|TRBV7-6
CASSRRTSGITDTQYF
TGTGCCAGCAGCCGCCGGACTAGCGGGATCACAGATACGCAGTATTTT
>TRBD1|NA|TRBJ1-4|TRBV9
CASSQGGRRGEKLFF
TGTGCCAGCAGCCAGGGGGGCAGGAGGGGAGAAAAACTGTTTTTT
>NA|NA|TRBJ2-7|TRBV10-3
CAIRGDGYEQYF
TGTGCCATCAGGGGCGATGGATACGAGCAGTACTTC
>NA|NA|TRBJ2-3|TRBV10-3
CAISESSGADTQYF
TGTGCCATCAGTGAGAGCTCAGGGGCAGATACGCAGTATTTT
>TRBD2|NA|TRBJ2-1|TRBV7-2
CASRSSSGGHNEQFF
TGTGCCAGCAGGTCTAGTAGCGGGGGACACAATGAGCAGTTCTTC
>NA|NA|TRBJ1-2|TRBV19
CASSIRESNYGYTF
TGTGCCAGTAGTATACGGGAGTCAAACTATGGCTACACCTTC
>TRBD2|NA|TRBJ2-1|TRBV5-6
CASSLAGVGDEQFF
TGTGCCAGCAGTCTAGCGGGAGTGGGCGATGAGCAGTTCTTC
>NA|NA|TRBJ2-2|TRBV12-5
CASGLVGGAGELFF
TGTGCTAGTGGTTTGGTAGGGGGGGCCGGGGAGCTGTTTTTT
>NA|once|TRBJ1-1|TRBV5-1
CASSPATGGNTEAFF
TGCGCCAGCAGCCCCGCGACGGGGGGCAACACTGAAGCTTTCTTT
>TRBD2|NA|TRBJ2-3|TRBV27
CASSFGGRAGTDTQYF
TGTGCCAGCAGTTTTGGAGGGAGGGCCGGCACAGATACGCAGTATTTT
>TRBD2|NA|TRBJ2-1|TRBV2
CASSGGTRGYEQFF
TGTGCCAGCAGTGGGGGGACTAGGGGGTATGAGCAGTTCTTC
>NA|few|TRBJ2-1|TRBV5-4
CASSLGGQGYNEQFF
TGTGCCAGCAGCTTAGGCGGCCAGGGCTACAATGAGCAGTTCTTC
>NA|once|TRBJ2-7|TRBV6-1
CASSPPGMDEQYF
TGTGCCAGCAGCCCGCCAGGTATGGACGAGCAGTACTTC
>TRBD2|few|TRBJ2-2|TRBV2
CASSDSVLAGTNTGELFF
TGTGCCAGCAGTGATAGCGTACTAGCGGGAACGAACACCGGGGAGCTGTTTTTT
>NA|NA|TRBJ2-4|TRBV10-3
CAISDRQRGAKNIQYF
TGTGCCATCAGTGACCGCCAAAGGGGAGCCAAAAACATTCAGTACTTC
>NA|NA|TRBJ1-2|TRBV7-9
CASSINTGLYGYTF
TGTGCCAGCAGCATTAATACAGGGCTTTATGGCTACACCTTC
>TRBD1|NA|TRBJ1-2|TRBV4-2
CASSPSGGQDYGYTF
TGTGCCAGCAGCCCCTCAGGGGGCCAAGACTATGGCTACACCTTC
>NA|NA|TRBJ2-1|TRBV5-1
CASSLDATTYNEQFF
TGCGCCAGCAGCTTGGACGCGACTACCTACAATGAGCAGTTCTTC